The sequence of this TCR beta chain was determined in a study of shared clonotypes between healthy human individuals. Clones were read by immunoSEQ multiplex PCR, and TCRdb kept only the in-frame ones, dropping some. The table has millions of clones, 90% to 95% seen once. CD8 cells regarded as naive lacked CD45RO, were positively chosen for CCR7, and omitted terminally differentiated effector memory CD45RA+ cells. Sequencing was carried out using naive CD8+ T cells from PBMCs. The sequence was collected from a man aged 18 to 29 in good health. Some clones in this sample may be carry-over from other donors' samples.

The CDR3 nucleotides read TGTGCCAGCGACAAAATTCAGGGCGGGAGCTCCTACGAGCAGTACTTC. This encodes CASDKIQGGSSYEQYF. The gene calls are TRBV6-6 and TRBJ2-7; TRBD2 matches 7 bases. CDR1 and CDR2 from the germline V gene are MNHNY and SVGAGI (reference sequence). Trimming cost V 8 bases and J 0 bases; bases outside gene matches: 13. The CDR3 length is 16 residues.